The T cell receptor beta chain under discussion was sequenced for a study of T cell responses to AZD1222 COVID-19 vaccine. TCRdb's copy holds only in-frame clones and misses some; the assay was immunoSEQ multiplex PCR. The data contain roughly 150,000 clones, roughly 88% of them seen just once; the ten biggest clones take up about 6.5%. General observations from the study: Variant regions that are unmutated are reportedly the target of nearly half of spike-specific TCRs. Only a handful of AZD1222 recipients were seropositive at baseline.

V lost 6 bases, J lost 2 bases, and 14 bases lay in between. The CDR3 runs 14 residues. CDR1 and CDR2 from the germline V gene are MNHEY and SVGAGI. Doses given second, at about 4 or about 12 weeks, were pooled. A remark on this clone: As yet, its antigen is unknown.

This TCR came from an adult who received the AZD1222 COVID-19 vaccine. Sequencing used peripheral blood, obtained 28 days after the second AZD1222 dose. The rearrangement joins TRBV6-5 to TRBJ2-7; D gene uncertain. DNA for the CDR3: TGTGCCAGCAGCCCCCTCGGAGAAACCTACGAGCAGTACTTC. This sequence encodes CASSPLGETYEQYF.